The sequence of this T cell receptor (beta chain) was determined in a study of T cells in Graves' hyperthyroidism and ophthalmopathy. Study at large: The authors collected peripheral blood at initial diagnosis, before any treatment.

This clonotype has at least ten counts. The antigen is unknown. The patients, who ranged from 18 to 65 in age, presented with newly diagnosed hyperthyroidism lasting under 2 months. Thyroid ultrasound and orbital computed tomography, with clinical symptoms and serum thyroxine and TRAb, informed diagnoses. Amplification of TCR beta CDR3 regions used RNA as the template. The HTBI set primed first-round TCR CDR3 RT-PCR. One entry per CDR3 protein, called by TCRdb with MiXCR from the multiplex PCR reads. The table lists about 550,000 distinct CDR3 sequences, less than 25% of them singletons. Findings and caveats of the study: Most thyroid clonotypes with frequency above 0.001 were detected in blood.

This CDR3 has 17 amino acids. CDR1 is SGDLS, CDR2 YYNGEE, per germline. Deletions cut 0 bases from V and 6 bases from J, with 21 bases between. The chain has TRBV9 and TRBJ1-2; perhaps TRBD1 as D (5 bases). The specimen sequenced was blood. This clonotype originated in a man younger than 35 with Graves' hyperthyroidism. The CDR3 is CASSVGTGYSEEDGYTF. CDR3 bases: TGTGCCAGCAGCGTAGGAACAGGTTACTCAGAGGAGGATGGCTACACCTTC.